The 16 T cell receptor beta chains below were found in one sample sequenced in a study of blood T cell repertoires in COVID-19. Data came from immunoSEQ multiplex PCR; TCRdb stores just in-frame clones and leaves some out. This sample has 200,000 to 250,000 clones, with around 88% found just once. The sample taken for sequencing was peripheral blood. The receptors originated from a man between 18 and 29 years old with active or convalescent COVID-19.

The chain carries TRBV27 and TRBJ1-2, with 8 bases fitting TRBD1. V lost 6 bases and J lost 7; bases outside the gene matches: 4. The germline V gene has CDR1 MNHEY and CDR2 SMNVEV (reference sequence). The CDR3 is made up of 12 amino acids. The chain's CDR3 is CASSGQGSGYTF. The CDR3 DNA reads as TGTGCCAGCAGCGGACAGGGCTCTGGCTACACCTTC.

The CDR3, as DNA: TGTGCCTGGGGGGGGCAGGGTGGAAACACCATATATTTT. Its translation: CAWGGQGGNTIYF. The chain joins TRBV30 to TRBJ1-3; TRBD1 might be the D (6 bases). Trimming pared 5 bases from V and 3 bases from J, leaving 11 bases between. Germline V gene data show CDR1 as GTSNPN and CDR2 as SVGIG (reference sequence). The length of the CDR3 is 13 residues.

The chain couples TRBV6-5 to TRBJ2-5; D possibly corresponds to TRBD1 (5 bases). V was pared by 8 bases and J by 5 bases, with 18 bases between. The CDR3 sequence is 14 residues long. Germline values: CDR1 MNHEY, CDR2 SVGAGI. The CDR3 DNA sequence: TGTGCCAGCCGAAGGGGCAGGGCATGGGAGACCCAGTACTTC. It translates to CASRRGRAWETQYF.

The chain couples TRBV5-6 to TRBJ2-7; possibly TRBD2 for D (5 bases). With 0 bases removed from V and 3 bases from J, the gap between germline ends came to 13 bases. This CDR3 has 15 residues. CDR1 and CDR2 from the germline V gene are SGHDT and YYEEEE. CDR3: CASSLAGKLNYEQYF. The CDR3 region has the DNA TGTGCCAGCAGCTTGGCGGGGAAGCTAAACTACGAGCAGTACTTC.

The rearrangement joins TRBV5-5 to TRBJ2-7; 7 bases agree with TRBD1. Germline-derived CDR1 and CDR2 are SGHKS and YYEKEE (reference sequence). V trimming: 4 bases; J trimming: 3 bases; junction bases outside the gene matches: 10. There are 15 residues in the CDR3. The CDR3, as DNA: TGTGCCAGCAGCATTTTTGGGACAGCACTCTACGAGCAGTACTTC. Translation: CASSIFGTALYEQYF.

This rearrangement joins TRBV10-3 to TRBJ1-5; D unresolved. The germline gives CDR1 ENHRY, CDR2 SYGVKD. CDR3 length: 13 residues. Trimming removed 4 bases at V and 3 bases at J, with 7 bases between. The CDR3 bases are TGTGCCATCAGTGCTGGAGCCAATCAGCCCCAGCATTTT. Protein sequence: CAISAGANQPQHF.

J is TRBJ2-2 and V is TRBV9, with 9 positions matching TRBD2. The J segment lost 2 bases and the V segment lost 2 bases, leaving 10 bases of the junction unmatched. This CDR3 has 18 residues. Germline V gene sequence: CDR1 SGDLS, CDR2 YYNGEE. CDR3 region: CASSVTSGSLGNTGELFF. CDR3 DNA sequence: TGTGCCAGCAGCGTGACTAGCGGCTCCCTAGGCAACACCGGGGAGCTGTTTTTT.

This sequence joins TRBV7-3 and TRBJ1-1; D perhaps matches TRBD1 (5 bases). From germline, CDR1 is SGHTA and CDR2 FQGTGA. The V and J ends lost 1 base and 3 bases respectively, with 9 bases between them. The length of the CDR3 is 14 residues. The chain's CDR3 is CASSLSARDTEAFF. The CDR3 DNA follows: TGTGCCAGCAGCTTAAGTGCCAGGGACACTGAAGCTTTCTTT.

The chain couples TRBV4-1 to TRBJ1-2; 7 bases agree with TRBD1. The CDR3 extends over 16 amino acids. Germline loops: CDR1 MGHRA, CDR2 YSYEKL. J lost 1 base, V lost 4 bases, and 9 bases had no gene match. CDR3 in amino acids: CASSRVVRDSNYGYTF. CDR3 DNA sequence: TGCGCCAGCAGCCGGGTGGTCCGGGACAGTAACTATGGCTACACCTTC.

J is TRBJ2-2 and V is TRBV2, with TRBD1 matching over 7 bases. CDR3 length: 14 amino acids. Germline lookup yields CDR1 SNHLY and CDR2 FYNNEI. The J segment lost 6 bases and the V segment lost 5 bases, leaving 6 bases of the junction unmatched. Here the CDR3 DNA reads TGTGCCAGCAGTACGACAGGGATGGCCGGGGAGCTGTTTTTT. It codes for CASSTTGMAGELFF.

The chain has TRBV6-5 and TRBJ1-4, with a weak D call TRBD1 (6 bases). CDR1 MNHEY and CDR2 SVGAGI come from the germline V gene. This CDR3 has 15 amino acids. Trimming removed 6 bases at V and 8 bases at J, with 19 bases between. The CDR3 DNA reads TGTGCCAGCAGACCGACGACAAGGGGACACGAAAAACTGTTTTTT. It is translated as CASRPTTRGHEKLFF.

The V and J genes are TRBV4-3 and TRBJ2-1; TRBD1 is a possible D gene (5 bases). Trimming removed 0 bases at V and 4 bases at J, with 13 bases between. The length of the CDR3 is 16 residues. Germline V CDR1 and CDR2: LGHNA, YSLEER. The CDR3, as DNA: TGCGCCAGCAGCCAAGAACCGCAGGGAAATTACAATGAGCAGTTCTTC. It codes for CASSQEPQGNYNEQFF.

The chain has TRBV5-1 and TRBJ1-1; 9 bases are a match to TRBD1. J lost 3 bases, V lost 9 bases, and 24 bases had no gene match. The germline V gene has CDR1 SGHRS and CDR2 YFSETQ. The CDR3 runs to 19 residues. DNA of the CDR3: TGCGCCACTCGACAAAGACCTACCGGGACAGGGCCTAGAGACACTGAAGCTTTCTTT. As protein: CATRQRPTGTGPRDTEAFF.

The chain combines TRBV11-1 with TRBJ2-2; 7 bases fit TRBD1. V trimming: 5 bases; J trimming: 1 base; junction bases outside the gene matches: 4. In germline, CDR1 is SGHAT, CDR2 FQDESV (reference sequence). CDR3 length equals 15 residues. The chain's CDR3 is CASSLRDRNTGELFF. For the CDR3, the DNA is TGTGCCAGCAGCCTCCGGGACAGGAACACCGGGGAGCTGTTTTTT.

This clone came up once. The chain employs TRBV3-1 (or the pseudogene TRBV3-2) and TRBJ2-7, with 9 nucleotides matching TRBD1. CDR3 length equals 17 residues. Germline V gives CDR1 LGHDT, CDR2 YNNKEL (reference sequence). J gave up 3 bases and V 3 bases, and 12 bases lay outside the gene matches. CDR3 nucleotide sequence: TGTGCCAGCAGCCATGCTACTTGGGACAGGGTGGGCTACGAGCAGTACTTC. It is translated as CASSHATWDRVGYEQYF.

This clone was seen only once. The rearrangement uses TRBV5-1 and TRBJ1-1, with D uncertain. Trimming cost V 3 bases and J 1 base, with 7 bases left between them. Germline V gene lookup returns CDR1 SGHRS and CDR2 YFSETQ. The CDR3 covers 13 residues. The CDR3 here is CASSWSTNTEAFF. As DNA, the CDR3 is TGCGCCAGCAGCTGGAGTACGAACACTGAAGCTTTCTTT.